This T cell receptor (beta chain) comes out of a study of T cell responses to AZD1222 COVID-19 vaccine. The V gene end was trimmed by 6 bases and the J gene end by 4 bases; junction bases not matched to a gene: 2. This CDR3 is built from 13 residues. The germline V gene encodes CDR1 MDHEN and CDR2 SYDVKM. This clone showed up just a few times. Its target is not known. TCRdb's copy holds only in-frame clones and misses some; the assay was immunoSEQ multiplex PCR. The data hold 150,000 or so clones, with 80% to 95% observed a single time. Study observations and caveats: Clonal diversity was possibly underestimated; the donors were predominantly white British and more often female. The CD4 TCRs associated with vaccination extended across spike and predominated at 160-218 and 743-854. Unmutated variant regions are reportedly targeted by nearly half of spike-specific TCRs.

The chain is built from TRBV28 and TRBJ1-1, with TRBD1 identical over 10 bases. Sequencing was performed on peripheral blood, taken 28 days after the second AZD1222 dose. The clonotype originates from an adult who received the AZD1222 COVID-19 vaccine. The CDR3 protein is CASSRTGGTEAFF. CDR3 in DNA: TGTGCCAGCAGCAGGACAGGGGGCACTGAAGCTTTCTTT.